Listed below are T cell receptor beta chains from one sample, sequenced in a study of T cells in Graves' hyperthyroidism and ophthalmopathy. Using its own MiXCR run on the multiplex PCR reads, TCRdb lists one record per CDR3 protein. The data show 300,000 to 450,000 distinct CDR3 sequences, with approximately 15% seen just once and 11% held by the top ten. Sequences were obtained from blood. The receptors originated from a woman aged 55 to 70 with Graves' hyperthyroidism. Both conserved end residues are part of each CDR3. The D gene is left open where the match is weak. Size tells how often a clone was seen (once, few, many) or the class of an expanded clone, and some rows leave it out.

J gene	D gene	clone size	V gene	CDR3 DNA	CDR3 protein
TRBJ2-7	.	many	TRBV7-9	TGTGCCAGCAGCCGGAGGGACAGCTACGAGCAGTACTTC	CASSRRDSYEQYF
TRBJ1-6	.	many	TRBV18	TGTGCCAGCTCAGCCGGACAGAGCGCGAGTTCACCCCTCCACTTT	CASSAGQSASSPLHF
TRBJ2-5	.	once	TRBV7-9	TGTGCCAGCAGCTTAGCGTTGCGGGAAGAGACCCAGTACTTC	CASSLALREETQYF
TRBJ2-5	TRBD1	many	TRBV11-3	TGTGCCAGCAGCCCTCCGGACGGGACAGGGAAGGAGGAGACCCAGTACTTC	CASSPPDGTGKEETQYF
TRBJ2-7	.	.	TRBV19	TGTGCCAGTAGTCACGGTTCTAGCCGAGGAAATTACGAGCAGTACTTC	CASSHGSSRGNYEQYF
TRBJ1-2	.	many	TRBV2	TGTGCCAGCAGGGGGCTGAATGGCTACACCTTC	CASRGLNGYTF
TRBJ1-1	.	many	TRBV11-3	TGTGCCAGCAGCCAATCGTCCCGGGGGGCTTTCTTT	CASSQSSRGAFF
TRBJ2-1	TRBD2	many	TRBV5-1	TGCGCCAGCAGCTTGGCCCGCGGGGGGAGGGGTGAGCAGTTCTTC	CASSLARGGRGEQFF
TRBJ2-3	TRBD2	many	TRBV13	TGTGCCAGCAGCTTTCTAGCGGGAGCGGGCGCAGATACGCAGTATTTT	CASSFLAGAGADTQYF
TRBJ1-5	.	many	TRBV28	TGTGCCAGCACGAGACCTGGGCTACAAGATCAGCCCCAGCATTTT	CASTRPGLQDQPQHF
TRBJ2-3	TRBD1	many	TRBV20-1	TGCAGTGCTGGGGATTCGGGACAGGGGAAAGATACGCAGTATTTT	CSAGDSGQGKDTQYF
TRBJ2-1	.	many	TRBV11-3	TGTGCCAGCAGCTTAGGCGGACAGAGCTCCTACAATGAGCAGTTCTTC	CASSLGGQSSYNEQFF
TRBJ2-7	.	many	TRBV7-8	TGTGCCAGCAAAACCGACAGTGCATCCTACGAGCAGTACTTC	CASKTDSASYEQYF
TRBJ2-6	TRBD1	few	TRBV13	TGTGCCAGCAGCTTAACCGACAGGGGAGGGGCCAACGTCCTGACTTTC	CASSLTDRGGANVLTF
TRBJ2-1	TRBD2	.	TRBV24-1	TGTGCCACCTTCTTACCCGGACTAGCGGGAACCAATGAGCAGTTCTTC	CATFLPGLAGTNEQFF
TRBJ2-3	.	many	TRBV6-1	TGTGCCGCCAGGGGTGAGAGGGGAGGAGGAGATACGCAGTATTTT	CAARGERGGGDTQYF
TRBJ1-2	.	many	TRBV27	TGTGCCAGCACCAGCAACCGCCCCGGCGGGGTGAGAGACTATGGCTACACCTTC	CASTSNRPGGVRDYGYTF
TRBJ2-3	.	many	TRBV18	TGTGCCAGCTCACCACCGGCTGGGGTCGACACAGATACGCAGTATTTT	CASSPPAGVDTDTQYF
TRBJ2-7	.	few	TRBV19	TGTGCCAGTAGTATAGACATCAATTGGTCCTACGAGCAGTACTTC	CASSIDINWSYEQYF
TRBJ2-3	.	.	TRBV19	TGTGCCAGTTGCGAAGGACAGAACTCCGTATATACGCAGTATTTT	CASCEGQNSVYTQYF
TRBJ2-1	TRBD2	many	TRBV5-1	TGCGCCAGCAGCTTTCTGGGGCAGGTCGGACTAGCGCGCTACAATGAGCAGTTCTTC	CASSFLGQVGLARYNEQFF
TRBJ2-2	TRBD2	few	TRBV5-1	TGCGCCAGCAGCCAGGGGACTAGCCAGGCCGGGGAGCTGTTTTTT	CASSQGTSQAGELFF
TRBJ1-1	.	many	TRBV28	TGTGCCAGCAGTTTGGGCTGGGGCCCGAACACTGAAGCTTTCTTT	CASSLGWGPNTEAFF
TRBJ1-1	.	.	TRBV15	TGTGCCACCAGCAGATCGGACACTGAAGCTTTCTTT	CATSRSDTEAFF
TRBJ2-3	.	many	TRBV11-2	TGTGCCAGCAGCACCATCGCAGGGGCAGATACGCAGTATTTT	CASSTIAGADTQYF
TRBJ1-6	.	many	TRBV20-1	TGCAGTGCTAGAGATCGGGGAGGGACATATAATTCACCCCTCCACTTT	CSARDRGGTYNSPLHF
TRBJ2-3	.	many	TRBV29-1	TGCAGCGTTGAACCTGAGGCCGGGGCAGATACGCAGTATTTT	CSVEPEAGADTQYF
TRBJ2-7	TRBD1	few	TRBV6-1	TGTGCCAGCGAACGCCGGGACAGATCCCACGAGCAGTACTTC	CASERRDRSHEQYF
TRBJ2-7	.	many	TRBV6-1	TGTGCCAGCAGTCCTCTCAGTAACTCCTACGAGCAGTACTTC	CASSPLSNSYEQYF
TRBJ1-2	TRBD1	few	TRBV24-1	TGTGCCACCAGTGATTCAGGGGGCCCTTACTATGGCTACACCTTC	CATSDSGGPYYGYTF
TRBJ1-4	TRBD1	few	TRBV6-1	TGTGCCAGCAGCGGGTTGAGGGGGCGGATTGAAAAACTGTTTTTT	CASSGLRGRIEKLFF
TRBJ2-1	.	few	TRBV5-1	TGCGCCAGCAGCCCAGGATCAGAGAATGAGCAGTTCTTC	CASSPGSENEQFF